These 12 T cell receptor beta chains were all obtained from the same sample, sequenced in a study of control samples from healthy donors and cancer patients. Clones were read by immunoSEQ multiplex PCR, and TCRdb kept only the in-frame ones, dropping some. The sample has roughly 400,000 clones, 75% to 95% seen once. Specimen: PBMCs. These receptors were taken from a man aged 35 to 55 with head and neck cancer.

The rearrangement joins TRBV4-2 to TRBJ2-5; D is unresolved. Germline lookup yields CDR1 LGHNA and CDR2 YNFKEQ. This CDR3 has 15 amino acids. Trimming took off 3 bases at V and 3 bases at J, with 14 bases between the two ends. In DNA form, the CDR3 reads TGTGCCAGCAGCCAGGATTCGGACCTAGAAGAGACCCAGTACTTC. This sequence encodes CASSQDSDLEETQYF.

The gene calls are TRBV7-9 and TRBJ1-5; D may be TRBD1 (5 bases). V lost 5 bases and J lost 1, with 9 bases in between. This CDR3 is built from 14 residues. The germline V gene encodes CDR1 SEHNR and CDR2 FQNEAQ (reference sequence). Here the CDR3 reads CASSGDSSNQPQHF. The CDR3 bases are TGTGCCAGCAGCGGAGACAGCAGCAATCAGCCCCAGCATTTT.

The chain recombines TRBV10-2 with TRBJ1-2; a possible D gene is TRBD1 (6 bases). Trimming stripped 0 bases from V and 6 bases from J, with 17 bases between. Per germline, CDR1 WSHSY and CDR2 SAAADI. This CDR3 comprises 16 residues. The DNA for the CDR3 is TGCGCCAGCAGTGAGTCGGGGGGCAGGGGATGGGATGGCTACACCTTC. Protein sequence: CASSESGGRGWDGYTF.

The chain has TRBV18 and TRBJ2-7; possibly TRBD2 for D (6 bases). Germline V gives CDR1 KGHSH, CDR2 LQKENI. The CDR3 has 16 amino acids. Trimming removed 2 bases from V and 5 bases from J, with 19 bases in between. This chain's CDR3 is CASSPGRTHYLDEQYF. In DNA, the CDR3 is TGTGCCAGCTCACCAGGGAGGACACACTACCTGGACGAGCAGTACTTC.

The CDR3 bases are TGTGCCAGCAGCACCTATGGGCAGGGTGGTGAGACCCAGTACTTC. Encoded protein: CASSTYGQGGETQYF. The V call is TRBV2, the J call TRBJ2-5; maybe TRBD1 (5 bases). Germline values: CDR1 SNHLY, CDR2 FYNNEI. CDR3 size: 15 residues. V lost 6 bases, J lost 5 bases, and 19 bases lay in between.

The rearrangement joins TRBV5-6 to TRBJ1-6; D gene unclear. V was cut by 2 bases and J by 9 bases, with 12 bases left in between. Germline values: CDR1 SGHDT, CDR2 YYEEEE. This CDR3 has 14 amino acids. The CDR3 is CASSLVTSSSPLHF. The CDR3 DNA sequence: TGTGCCAGCAGCTTAGTAACGTCAAGTTCACCCCTCCACTTT.

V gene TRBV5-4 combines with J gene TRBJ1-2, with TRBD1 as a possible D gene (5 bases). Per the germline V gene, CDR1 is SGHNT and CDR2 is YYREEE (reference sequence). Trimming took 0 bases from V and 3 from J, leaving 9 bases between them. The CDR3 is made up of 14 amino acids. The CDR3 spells CASSLGIGDYGYTF. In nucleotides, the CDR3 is TGTGCCAGCAGCTTGGGAATAGGGGACTATGGCTACACCTTC. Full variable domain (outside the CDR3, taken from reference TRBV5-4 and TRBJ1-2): ETGVTQSPTHLIKTRGQQVTLRCSSQSGHNTVSWYQQALGQGPQFIFQYYREEENGRGNFPPRFSGLQFPNYSSELNVNALELDDSALYLCASSLGIGDYGYTFGSGTRLTVV.

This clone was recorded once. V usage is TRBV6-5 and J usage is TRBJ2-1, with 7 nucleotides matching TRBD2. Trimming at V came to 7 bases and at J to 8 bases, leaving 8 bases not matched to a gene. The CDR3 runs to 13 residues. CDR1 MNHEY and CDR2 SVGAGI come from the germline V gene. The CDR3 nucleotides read TGTGCCAGCACCCTCGGACTAGTTGATGAGCAGTTCTTC. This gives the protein CASTLGLVDEQFF.

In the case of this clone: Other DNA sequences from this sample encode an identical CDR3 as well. The CDR3 is CASSPPGQYTEAFF. In DNA, the CDR3 is TGTGCCAGCTCACCGCCGGGACAGTACACTGAAGCTTTCTTT. The V call is TRBV18, the J call TRBJ1-1; 7 nucleotides match TRBD1. Germline V CDR1 and CDR2: KGHSH, LQKENI. V shed 3 bases, J shed 3 bases, and the junction held 4 bases outside the gene matches. CDR3 length: 14 residues.

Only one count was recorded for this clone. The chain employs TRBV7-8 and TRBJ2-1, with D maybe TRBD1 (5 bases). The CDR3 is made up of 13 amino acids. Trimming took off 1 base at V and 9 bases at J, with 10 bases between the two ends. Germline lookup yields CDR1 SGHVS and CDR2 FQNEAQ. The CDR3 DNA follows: TGTGCCAGCAGCTTAGGCCTGCAGGGTGAGCAGTTCTTC. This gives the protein CASSLGLQGEQFF.

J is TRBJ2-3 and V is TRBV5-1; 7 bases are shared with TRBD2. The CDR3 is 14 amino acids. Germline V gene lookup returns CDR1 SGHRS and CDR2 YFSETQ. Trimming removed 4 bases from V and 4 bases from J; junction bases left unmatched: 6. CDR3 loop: CASSPATSADTQYF. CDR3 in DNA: TGCGCCAGCAGCCCCGCCACTAGCGCAGATACGCAGTATTTT.

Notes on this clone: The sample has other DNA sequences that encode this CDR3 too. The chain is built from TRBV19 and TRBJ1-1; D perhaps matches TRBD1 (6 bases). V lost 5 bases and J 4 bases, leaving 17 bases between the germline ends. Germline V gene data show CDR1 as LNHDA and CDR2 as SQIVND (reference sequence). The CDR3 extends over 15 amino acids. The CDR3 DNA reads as TGTGCCAGTAGTCCGCCGACAGGAAGGGGCACTGAAGCTTTCTTT. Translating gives CASSPPTGRGTEAFF.